This TCR beta chain was identified during a study of T cell responses to AZD1222 COVID-19 vaccine. Using immunoSEQ multiplex PCR, the repertoire was profiled, and TCRdb retains in-frame clones only, with some absent. Among about 67,000 clones, about 80% were seen once, and the ten largest hold 5% to 6.5%. General study findings and limits: Of spike-specific TCRs, nearly half reportedly target regions left unmutated in variants.

Germline CDR1 and CDR2: SGDLS and YYNGEE. The germline V and J ends were trimmed by 0 bases and 5 bases, with 14 bases remaining between them. The CDR3 spans 15 residues. Of note for this clone: Its specificity is unknown.

Sequencing used peripheral blood, obtained 28 days after the second AZD1222 dose. The rearrangement joins TRBV9 to TRBJ2-5; TRBD2 is a possible D gene (5 bases). This clonotype originated in an adult who received the AZD1222 COVID-19 vaccine. DNA of the CDR3: TGTGCCAGCAGCGTAGCTGGAGGTAGCTACGAGACCCAGTACTTC. Protein sequence: CASSVAGGSYETQYF. Looking up the rest from reference TRBV9 and TRBJ2-5 gives the full variable domain: DSGVTQTPKHLITATGQRVTLRCSPRSGDLSVYWYQQSLDQGLQFLIQYYNGEERAKGNILERFSAQQFPDLHSELNLSSLELGDSALYFCASSVAGGSYETQYFGPGTRLLVL.